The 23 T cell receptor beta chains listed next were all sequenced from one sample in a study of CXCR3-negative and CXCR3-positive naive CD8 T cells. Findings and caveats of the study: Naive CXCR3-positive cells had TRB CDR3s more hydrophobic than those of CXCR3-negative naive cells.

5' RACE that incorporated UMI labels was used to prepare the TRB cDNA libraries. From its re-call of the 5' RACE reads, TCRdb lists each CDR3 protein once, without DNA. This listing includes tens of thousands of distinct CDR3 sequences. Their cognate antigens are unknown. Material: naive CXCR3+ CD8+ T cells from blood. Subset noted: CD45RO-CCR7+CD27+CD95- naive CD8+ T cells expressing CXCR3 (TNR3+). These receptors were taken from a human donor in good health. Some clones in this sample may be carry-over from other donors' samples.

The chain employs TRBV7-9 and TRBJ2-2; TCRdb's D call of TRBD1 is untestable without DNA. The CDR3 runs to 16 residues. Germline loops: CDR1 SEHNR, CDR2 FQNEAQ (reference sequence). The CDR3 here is CASSHSGTGHPGELFF.

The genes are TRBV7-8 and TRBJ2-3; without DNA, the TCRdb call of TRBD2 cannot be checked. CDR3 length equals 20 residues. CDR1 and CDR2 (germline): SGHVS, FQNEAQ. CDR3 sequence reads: CASSLDPSGGLGSSTDTQYF.

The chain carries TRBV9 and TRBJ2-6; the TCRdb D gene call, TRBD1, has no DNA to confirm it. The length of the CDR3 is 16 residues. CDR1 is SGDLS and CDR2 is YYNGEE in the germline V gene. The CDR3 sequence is CASSITGGSGANVLTF.

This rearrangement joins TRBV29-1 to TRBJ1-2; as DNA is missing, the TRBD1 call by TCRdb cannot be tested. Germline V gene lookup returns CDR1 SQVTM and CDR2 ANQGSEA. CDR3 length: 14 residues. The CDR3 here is CSAYRQDLPYGYTF.

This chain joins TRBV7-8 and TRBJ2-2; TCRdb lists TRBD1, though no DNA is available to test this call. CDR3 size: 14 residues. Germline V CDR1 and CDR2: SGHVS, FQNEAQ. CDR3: CASERGPGTGELFF.

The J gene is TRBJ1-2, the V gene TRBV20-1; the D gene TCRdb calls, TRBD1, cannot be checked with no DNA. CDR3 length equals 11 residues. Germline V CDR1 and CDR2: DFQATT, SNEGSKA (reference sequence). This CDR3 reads CSARAGTAPPF.

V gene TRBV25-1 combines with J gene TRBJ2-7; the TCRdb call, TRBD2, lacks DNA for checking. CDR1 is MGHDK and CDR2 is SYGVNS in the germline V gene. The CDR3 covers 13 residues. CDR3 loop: CASSEYRPAGQYF.

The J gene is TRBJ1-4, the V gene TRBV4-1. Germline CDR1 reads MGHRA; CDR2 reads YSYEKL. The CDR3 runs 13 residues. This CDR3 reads CASSQDPPEKLFF.

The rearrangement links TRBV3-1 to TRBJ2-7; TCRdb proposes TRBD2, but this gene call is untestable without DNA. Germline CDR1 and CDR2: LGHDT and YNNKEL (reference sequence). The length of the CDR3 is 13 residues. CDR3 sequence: CASSQLAGPEQYF.

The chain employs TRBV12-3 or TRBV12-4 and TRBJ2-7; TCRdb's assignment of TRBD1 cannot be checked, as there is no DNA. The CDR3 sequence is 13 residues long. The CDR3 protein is CASSSVTLYEQYF.

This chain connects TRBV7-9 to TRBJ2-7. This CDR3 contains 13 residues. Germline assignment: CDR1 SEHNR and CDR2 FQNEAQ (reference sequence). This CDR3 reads CASSSPPAYEQYF.

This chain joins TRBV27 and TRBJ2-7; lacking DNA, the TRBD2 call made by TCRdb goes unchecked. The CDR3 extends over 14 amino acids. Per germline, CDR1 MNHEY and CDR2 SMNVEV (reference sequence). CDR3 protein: CASSSPGPGHEQYF.

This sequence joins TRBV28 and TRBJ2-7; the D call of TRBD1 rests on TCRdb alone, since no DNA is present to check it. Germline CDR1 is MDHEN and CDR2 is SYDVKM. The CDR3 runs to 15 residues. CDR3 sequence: CASSKPYTGEYEQYF.

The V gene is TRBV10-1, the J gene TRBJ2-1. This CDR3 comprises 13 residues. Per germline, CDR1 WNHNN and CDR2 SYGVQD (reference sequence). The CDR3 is CASSLDGYNEQFF.

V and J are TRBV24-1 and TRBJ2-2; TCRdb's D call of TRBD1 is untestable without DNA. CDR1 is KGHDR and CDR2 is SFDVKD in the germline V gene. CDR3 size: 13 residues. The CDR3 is CATRTGSGGELFF.

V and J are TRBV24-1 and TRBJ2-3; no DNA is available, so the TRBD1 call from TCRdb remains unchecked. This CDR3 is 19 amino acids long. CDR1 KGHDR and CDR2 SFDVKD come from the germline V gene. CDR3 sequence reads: CATSDLTGLGQGGTDTQYF.

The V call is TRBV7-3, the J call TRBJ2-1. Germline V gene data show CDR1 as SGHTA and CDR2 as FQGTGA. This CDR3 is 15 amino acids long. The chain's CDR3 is CASSLIDGSYNEQFF.

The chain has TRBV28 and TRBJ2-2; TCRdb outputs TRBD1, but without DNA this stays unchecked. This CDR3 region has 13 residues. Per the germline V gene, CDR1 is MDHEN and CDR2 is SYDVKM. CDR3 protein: CASDRGVYGELFF.

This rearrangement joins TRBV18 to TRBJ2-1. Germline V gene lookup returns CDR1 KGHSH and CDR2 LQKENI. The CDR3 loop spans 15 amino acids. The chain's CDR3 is CASSPPTGSYNEQFF.

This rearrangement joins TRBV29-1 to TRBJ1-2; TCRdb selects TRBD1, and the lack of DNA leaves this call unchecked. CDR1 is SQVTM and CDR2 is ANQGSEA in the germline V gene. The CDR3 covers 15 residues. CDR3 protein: CSAFLPGQGRYGYTF.

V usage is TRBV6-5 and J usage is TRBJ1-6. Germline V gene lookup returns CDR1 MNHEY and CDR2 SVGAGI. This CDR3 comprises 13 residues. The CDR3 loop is CASSYSQVSPLHF.

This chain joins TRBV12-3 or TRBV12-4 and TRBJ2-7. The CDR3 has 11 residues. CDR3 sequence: CASCLNSEQYF.

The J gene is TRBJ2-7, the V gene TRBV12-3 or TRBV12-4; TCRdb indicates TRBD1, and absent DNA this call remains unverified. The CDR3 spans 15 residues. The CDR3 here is CASSLAPLASYEQYF.